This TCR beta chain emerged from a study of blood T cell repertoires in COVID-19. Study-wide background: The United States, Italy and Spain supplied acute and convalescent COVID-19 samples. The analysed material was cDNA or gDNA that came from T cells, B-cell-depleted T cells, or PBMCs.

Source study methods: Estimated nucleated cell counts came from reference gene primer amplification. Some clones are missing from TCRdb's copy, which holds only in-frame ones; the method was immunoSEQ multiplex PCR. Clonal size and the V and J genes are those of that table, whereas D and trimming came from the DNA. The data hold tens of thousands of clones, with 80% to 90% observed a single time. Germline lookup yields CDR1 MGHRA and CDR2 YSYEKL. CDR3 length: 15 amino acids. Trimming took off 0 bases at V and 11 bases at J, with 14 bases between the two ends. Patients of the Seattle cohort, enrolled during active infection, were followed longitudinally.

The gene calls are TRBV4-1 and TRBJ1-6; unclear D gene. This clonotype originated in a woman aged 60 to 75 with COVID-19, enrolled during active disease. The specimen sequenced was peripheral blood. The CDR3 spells CASSQDGIPRAPLHF. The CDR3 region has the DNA TGCGCCAGCAGCCAAGACGGCATTCCGAGGGCACCCCTCCACTTT.